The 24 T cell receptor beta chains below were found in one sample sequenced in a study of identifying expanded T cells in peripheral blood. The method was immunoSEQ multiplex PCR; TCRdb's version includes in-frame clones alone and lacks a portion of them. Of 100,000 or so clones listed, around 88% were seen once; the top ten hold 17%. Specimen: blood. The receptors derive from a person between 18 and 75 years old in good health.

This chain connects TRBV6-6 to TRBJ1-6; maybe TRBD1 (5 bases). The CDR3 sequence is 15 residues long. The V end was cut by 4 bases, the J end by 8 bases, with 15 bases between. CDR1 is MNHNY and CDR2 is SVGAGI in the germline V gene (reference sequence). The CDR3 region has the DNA TGTGCCAGCAGTTTAGACGCGGGGCTCTATTCACCCCTCCACTTT. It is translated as CASSLDAGLYSPLHF.

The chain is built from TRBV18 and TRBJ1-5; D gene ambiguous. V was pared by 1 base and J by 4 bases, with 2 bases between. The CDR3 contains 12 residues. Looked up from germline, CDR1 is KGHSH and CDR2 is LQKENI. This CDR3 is CASSPQNQPQHF. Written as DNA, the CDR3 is TGTGCCAGCTCACCACAGAATCAGCCCCAGCATTTT.

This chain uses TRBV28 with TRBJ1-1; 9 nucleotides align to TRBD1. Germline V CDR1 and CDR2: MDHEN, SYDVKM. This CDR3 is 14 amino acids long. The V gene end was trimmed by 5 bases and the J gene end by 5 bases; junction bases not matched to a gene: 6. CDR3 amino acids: CASSQGTGFTEAFF. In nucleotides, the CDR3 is TGTGCCAGCAGTCAGGGGACAGGGTTTACTGAAGCTTTCTTT.

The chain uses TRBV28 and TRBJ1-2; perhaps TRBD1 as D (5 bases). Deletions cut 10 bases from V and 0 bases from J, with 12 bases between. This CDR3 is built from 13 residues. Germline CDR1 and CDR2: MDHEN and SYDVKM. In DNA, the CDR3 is TGTGCCATCTGCAGGGAGGCTAACTATGGCTACACCTTC. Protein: CAICREANYGYTF.

CDR3 in amino acids: CASSAQDSWNTEAFF. CDR3 coding DNA: TGTGCCAGCAGCGCACAAGACAGTTGGAACACTGAAGCTTTCTTT. V and J are TRBV9 and TRBJ1-1, with a weak D call TRBD1 (5 bases). Germline V CDR1 and CDR2: SGDLS, YYNGEE. The V gene lost 3 bases and the J gene lost 1 base, with 13 bases spanning the gap. This CDR3 contains 15 residues.

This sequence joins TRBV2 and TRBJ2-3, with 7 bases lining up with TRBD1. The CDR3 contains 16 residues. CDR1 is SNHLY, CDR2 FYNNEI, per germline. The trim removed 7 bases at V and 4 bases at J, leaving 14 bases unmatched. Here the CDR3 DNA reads TGTGCCAGCACCCAAAGGACAGGTTCCCTAGCAGATACGCAGTATTTT. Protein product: CASTQRTGSLADTQYF.

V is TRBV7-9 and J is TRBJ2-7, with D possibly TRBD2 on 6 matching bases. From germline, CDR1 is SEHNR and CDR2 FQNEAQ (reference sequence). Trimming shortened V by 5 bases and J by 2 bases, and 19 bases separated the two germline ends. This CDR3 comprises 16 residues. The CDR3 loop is CASSPWTRGHPYEQYF. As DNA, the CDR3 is TGTGCCAGCAGCCCCTGGACGCGGGGCCACCCCTACGAGCAGTACTTC.

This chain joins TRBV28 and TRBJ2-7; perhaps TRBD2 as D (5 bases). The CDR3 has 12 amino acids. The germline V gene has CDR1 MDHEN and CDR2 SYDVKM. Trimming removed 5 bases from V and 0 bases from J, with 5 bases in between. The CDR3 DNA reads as TGTGCCAGCAGTCTAGCCTCCTACGAGCAGTACTTC. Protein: CASSLASYEQYF.

This CDR3 reads CASRAYRRTDTQYF. CDR3 in DNA: TGTGCCAGCAGGGCCTATCGTCGCACAGATACGCAGTATTTT. The chain recombines TRBV27 with TRBJ2-3; D remains unclear. Germline-derived CDR1 and CDR2 are MNHEY and SMNVEV (reference sequence). V lost 6 bases, J lost 1 base, and 11 bases lay in between. This CDR3 region has 14 residues.

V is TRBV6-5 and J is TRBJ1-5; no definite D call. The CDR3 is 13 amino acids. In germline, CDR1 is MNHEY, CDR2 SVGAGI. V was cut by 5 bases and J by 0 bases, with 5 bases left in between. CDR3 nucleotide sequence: TGTGCCAGCAGTCAGAATAGCAATCAGCCCCAGCATTTT. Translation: CASSQNSNQPQHF.

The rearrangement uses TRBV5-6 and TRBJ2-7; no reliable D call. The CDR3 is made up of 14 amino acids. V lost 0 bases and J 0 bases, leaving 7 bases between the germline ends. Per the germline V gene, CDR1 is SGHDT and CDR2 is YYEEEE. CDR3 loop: CASSLVPNSYEQYF. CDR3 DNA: TGTGCCAGCAGCTTGGTGCCCAACTCCTACGAGCAGTACTTC.

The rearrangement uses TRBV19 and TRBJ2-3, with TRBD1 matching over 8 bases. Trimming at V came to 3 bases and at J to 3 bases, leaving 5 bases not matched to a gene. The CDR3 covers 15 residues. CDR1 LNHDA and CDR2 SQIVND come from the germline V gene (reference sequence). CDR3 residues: CASSIGRGLTDTQYF. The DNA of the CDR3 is TGTGCCAGTAGTATCGGCAGGGGGCTGACAGATACGCAGTATTTT.

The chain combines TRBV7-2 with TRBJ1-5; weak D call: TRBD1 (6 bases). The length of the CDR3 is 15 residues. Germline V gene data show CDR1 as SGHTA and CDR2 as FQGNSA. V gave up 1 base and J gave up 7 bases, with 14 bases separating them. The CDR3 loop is CASSLGGTGNQPQHF. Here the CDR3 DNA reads TGTGCCAGCAGCTTAGGGGGAACAGGGAACCAGCCCCAGCATTTT.

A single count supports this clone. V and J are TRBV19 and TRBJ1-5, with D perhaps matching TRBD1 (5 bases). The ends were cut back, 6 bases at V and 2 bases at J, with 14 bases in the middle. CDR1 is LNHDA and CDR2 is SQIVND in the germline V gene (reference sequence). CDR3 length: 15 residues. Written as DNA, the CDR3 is TGTGCCAGTAGCTATAAGGGGTTCGGCAATCAGCCCCAGCATTTT. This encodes CASSYKGFGNQPQHF. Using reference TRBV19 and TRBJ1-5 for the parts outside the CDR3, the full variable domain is DGGITQSPKYLFRKEGQNVTLSCEQNLNHDAMYWYRQDPGQGLRLIYYSQIVNDFQKGDIAEGYSVSREKKESFPLTVTSAQKNPTAFYLCASSYKGFGNQPQHFGDGTRLSIL.

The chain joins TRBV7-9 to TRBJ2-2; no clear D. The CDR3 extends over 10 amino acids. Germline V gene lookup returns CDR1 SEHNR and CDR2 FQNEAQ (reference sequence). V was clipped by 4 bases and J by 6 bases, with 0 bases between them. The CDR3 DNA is TGTGCCAGCAGCTCCGGGGAGCTGTTTTTT. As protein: CASSSGELFF.

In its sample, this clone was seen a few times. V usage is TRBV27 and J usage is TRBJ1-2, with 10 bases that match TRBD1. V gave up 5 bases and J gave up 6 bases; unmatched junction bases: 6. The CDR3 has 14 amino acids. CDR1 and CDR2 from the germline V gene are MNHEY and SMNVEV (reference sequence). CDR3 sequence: CASSLTGTGDGYTF. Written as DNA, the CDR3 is TGTGCCAGCAGTCTCACCGGGACAGGGGATGGCTACACCTTC.

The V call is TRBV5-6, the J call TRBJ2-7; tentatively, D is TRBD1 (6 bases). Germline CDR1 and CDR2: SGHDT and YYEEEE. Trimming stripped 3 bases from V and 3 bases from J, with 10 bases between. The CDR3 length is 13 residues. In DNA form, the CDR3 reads TGTGCCAGCAGCTCGGGACATAGCTACGAGCAGTACTTC. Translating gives CASSSGHSYEQYF.

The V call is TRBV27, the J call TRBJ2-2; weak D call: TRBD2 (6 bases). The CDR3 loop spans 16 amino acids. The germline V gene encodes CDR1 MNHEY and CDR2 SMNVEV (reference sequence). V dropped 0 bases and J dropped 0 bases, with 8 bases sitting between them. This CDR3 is CASSLSEGTNTGELFF. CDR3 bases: TGTGCCAGCAGTTTATCGGAGGGAACGAACACCGGGGAGCTGTTTTTT.

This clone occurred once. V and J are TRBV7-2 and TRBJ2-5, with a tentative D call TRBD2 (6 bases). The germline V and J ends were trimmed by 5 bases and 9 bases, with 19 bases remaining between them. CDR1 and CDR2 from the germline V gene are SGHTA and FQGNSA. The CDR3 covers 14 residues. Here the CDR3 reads CASSLSPWGEPQYF. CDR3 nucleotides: TGTGCCAGCAGCCTATCCCCTTGGGGGGAACCCCAGTACTTC. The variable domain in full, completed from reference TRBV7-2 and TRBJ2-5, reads GAGVSQSPSNKVTEKGKDVELRCDPISGHTALYWYRQSLGQGLEFLIYFQGNSAPDKSGLPSDRFSAERTGGSVSTLTIQRTQQEDSAVYLCASSLSPWGEPQYFGPGTRLLVL.

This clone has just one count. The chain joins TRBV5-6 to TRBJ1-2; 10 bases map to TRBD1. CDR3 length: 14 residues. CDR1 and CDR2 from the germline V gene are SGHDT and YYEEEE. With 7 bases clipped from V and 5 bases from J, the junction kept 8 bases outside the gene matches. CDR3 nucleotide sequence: TGTGCCAGCGGCCGGGACAGGGGATTTTATGGCTACACCTTC. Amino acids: CASGRDRGFYGYTF.

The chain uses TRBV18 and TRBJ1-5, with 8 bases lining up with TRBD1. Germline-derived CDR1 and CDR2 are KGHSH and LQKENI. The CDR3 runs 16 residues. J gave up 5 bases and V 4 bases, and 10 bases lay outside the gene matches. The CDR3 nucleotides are TGTGCCAGCTCACGGAATCCAGGGGGCCGAGATCAGCCCCAGCATTTT. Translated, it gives CASSRNPGGRDQPQHF.

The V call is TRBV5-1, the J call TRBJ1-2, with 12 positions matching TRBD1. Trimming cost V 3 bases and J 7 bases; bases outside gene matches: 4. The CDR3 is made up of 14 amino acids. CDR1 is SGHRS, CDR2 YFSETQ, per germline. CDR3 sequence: CASSWDRGQVGYTF. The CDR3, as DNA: TGCGCCAGCAGCTGGGACAGGGGGCAGGTTGGCTACACCTTC.

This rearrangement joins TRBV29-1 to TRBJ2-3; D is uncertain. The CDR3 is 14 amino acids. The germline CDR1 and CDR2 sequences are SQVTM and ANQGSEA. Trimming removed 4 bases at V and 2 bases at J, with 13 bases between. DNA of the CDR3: TGCAGCGTTGTCCGGCCCGGGTACACAGATACGCAGTATTTT. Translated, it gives CSVVRPGYTDTQYF.

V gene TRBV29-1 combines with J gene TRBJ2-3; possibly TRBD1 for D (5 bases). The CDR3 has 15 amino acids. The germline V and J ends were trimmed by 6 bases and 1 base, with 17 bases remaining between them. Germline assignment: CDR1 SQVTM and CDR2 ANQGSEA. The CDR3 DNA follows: TGCAGCGTCACCTCGTGGGGCCTAGGCACAGATACGCAGTATTTT. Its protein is CSVTSWGLGTDTQYF.